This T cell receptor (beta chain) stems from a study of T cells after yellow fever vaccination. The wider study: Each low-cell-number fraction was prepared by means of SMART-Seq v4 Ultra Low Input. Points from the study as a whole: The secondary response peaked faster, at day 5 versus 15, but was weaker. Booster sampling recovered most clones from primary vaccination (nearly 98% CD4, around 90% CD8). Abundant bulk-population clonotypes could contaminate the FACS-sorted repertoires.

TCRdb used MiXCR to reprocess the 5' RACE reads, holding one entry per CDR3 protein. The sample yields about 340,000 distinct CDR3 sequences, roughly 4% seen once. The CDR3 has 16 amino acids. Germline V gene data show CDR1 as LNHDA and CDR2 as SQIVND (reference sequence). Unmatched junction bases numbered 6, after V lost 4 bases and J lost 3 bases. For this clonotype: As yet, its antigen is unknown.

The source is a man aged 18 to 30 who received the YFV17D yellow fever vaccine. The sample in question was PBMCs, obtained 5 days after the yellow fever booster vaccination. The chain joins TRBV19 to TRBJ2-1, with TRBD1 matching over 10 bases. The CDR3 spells CASSTLRTGGYNEQFF. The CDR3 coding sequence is TGTGCCAGTAGTACCCTTCGGACAGGGGGCTACAATGAGCAGTTCTTC.